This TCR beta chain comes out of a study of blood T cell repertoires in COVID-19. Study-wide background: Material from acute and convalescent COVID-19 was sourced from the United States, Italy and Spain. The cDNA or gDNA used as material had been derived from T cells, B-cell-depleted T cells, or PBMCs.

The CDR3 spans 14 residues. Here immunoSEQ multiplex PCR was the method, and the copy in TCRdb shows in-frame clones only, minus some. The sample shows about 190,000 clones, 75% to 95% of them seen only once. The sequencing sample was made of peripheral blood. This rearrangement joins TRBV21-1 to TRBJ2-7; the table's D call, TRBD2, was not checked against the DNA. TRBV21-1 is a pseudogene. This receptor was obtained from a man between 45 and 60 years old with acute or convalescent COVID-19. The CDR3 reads CASSKGEDPYEQYF. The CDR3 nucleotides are TGTGCCAGCAGCAAAGGGGAGGACCCCTACGAGCAGTACTTC.